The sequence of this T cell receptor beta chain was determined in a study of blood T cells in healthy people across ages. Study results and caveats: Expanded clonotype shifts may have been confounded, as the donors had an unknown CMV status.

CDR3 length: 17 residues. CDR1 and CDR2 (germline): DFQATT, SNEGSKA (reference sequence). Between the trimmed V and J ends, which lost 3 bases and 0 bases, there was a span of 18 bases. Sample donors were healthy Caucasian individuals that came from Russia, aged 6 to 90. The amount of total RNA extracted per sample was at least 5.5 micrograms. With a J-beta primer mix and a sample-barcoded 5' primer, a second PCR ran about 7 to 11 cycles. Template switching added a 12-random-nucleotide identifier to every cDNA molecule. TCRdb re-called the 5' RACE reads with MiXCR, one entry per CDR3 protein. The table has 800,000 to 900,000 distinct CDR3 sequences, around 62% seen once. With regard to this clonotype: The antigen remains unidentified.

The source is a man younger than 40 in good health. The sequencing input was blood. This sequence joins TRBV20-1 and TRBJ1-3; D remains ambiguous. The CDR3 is CSASSLFDGSSGNTIYF. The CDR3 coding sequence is TGCAGTGCTAGTTCCCTTTTTGACGGGAGCTCTGGAAACACCATATATTTT.